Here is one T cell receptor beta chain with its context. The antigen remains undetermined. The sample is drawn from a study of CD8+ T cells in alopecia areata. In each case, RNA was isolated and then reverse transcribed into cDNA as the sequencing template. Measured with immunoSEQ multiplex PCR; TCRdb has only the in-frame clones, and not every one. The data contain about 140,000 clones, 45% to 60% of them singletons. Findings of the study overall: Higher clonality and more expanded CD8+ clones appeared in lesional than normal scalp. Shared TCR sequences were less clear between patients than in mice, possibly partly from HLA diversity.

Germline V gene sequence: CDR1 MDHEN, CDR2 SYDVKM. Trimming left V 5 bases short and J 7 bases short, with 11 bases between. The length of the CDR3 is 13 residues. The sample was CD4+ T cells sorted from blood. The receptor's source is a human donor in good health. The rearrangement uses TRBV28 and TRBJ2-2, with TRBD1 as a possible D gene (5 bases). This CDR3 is CASSRDSIGELFF. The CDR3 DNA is TGTGCCAGCAGTCGCGACAGCATCGGGGAGCTGTTTTTT.